This is a list of T cell receptor beta chains from one sample in a study of cytomegalovirus exposure and HLA in healthy donors. Generated by immunoSEQ multiplex PCR, the TCRdb table keeps only in-frame clones and is missing some. This sample has about 150,000 clones, with 80% to 90% found just once. The sequenced sample consisted of PBMCs. These receptors were collected from a boy between 2 and 10 years old in good health and CMV-seronegative. CDR3s include the opening cysteine and the closing phenylalanine or tryptophan. The D gene is left open where the match is weak. Not every row has a clone size; where given, it reads once, few, many or a size class.

d_call	v_call	clone_size	j_call	cdr3_aa	cdr3_nt
.	TRBV6-1	few	TRBJ1-1	CASSAGLGLAFF	TGTGCCAGCAGTGCAGGGTTGGGATTGGCTTTCTTT
TRBD1	TRBV15	.	TRBJ2-2	CATSRTGQGVGTGELFF	TGTGCCACCAGCAGAACAGGACAGGGGGTAGGCACCGGGGAGCTGTTTTTT
TRBD2	TRBV4-2	.	TRBJ2-3	CASSRLLSAGGGVFRTDTQYF	TGTGCCAGCAGCCGTTTGTTATCGGCGGGCGGGGGGGTTTTTAGGACAGATACGCAGTATTTT
TRBD1	TRBV7-9	once	TRBJ2-7	CASSLGTVYEQYF	TGCGCCAGCAGCCTAGGGACAGTCTACGAGCAGTACTTC
.	TRBV28	.	TRBJ2-7	CASSFAVSSYEQYF	TGTGCCAGCAGTTTTGCGGTGTCCTCCTACGAGCAGTACTTC
.	TRBV7-3	.	TRBJ2-1	CASRGDSGNEQFF	TGTGCCAGCAGAGGCGACAGCGGGAATGAGCAGTTCTTC
TRBD2	TRBV5-6	.	TRBJ2-5	CASSVSGLAGVQTQYF	TGTGCCAGCAGCGTCTCGGGTCTAGCGGGGGTACAGACCCAGTACTTC
TRBD2	TRBV6-1	.	TRBJ2-5	CASSEGGTRVETQYF	TGTGCCAGCAGTGAGGGTGGGACTAGAGTAGAGACCCAGTACTTC
TRBD1	TRBV5-1	.	TRBJ2-1	CASSLDRGSYNEQFF	TGCGCCAGCAGCTTGGACAGGGGCTCCTACAATGAGCAGTTCTTC
.	TRBV4-3	.	TRBJ2-1	CASSPRPSYNEQFF	TGCGCCAGCAGCCCCCGTCCGAGTTACAATGAGCAGTTCTTC
TRBD1	TRBV5-1	.	TRBJ1-2	CASSLTVGQGEGYTF	TGCGCCAGTAGCTTGACGGTTGGGCAGGGGGAAGGCTACACCTTC
.	TRBV30	.	TRBJ1-5	CAWSVGVQPQHF	TGTGCCTGGAGTGTAGGAGTACAGCCCCAGCATTTT
.	TRBV5-6	.	TRBJ1-4	CASSSLTQGSGEKLFF	TGTGCCAGCAGCTCCCTAACCCAGGGAAGTGGTGAAAAACTGTTTTTT
.	TRBV5-1	.	TRBJ2-1	CASSLASSFNEQFF	TGCGCCAGCAGCTTGGCCAGTAGCTTCAATGAGCAGTTCTTC
.	TRBV7-9	few	TRBJ1-2	CASSLVLTPADGYTF	TGTGCCAGCAGCTTAGTTCTGACTCCGGCGGATGGCTACACCTTC
TRBD2	TRBV7-2	.	TRBJ2-3	CASSSGLTSGGYTDTQYF	TGTGCCAGCAGTTCGGGCCTGACTAGCGGGGGGTACACAGATACGCAGTATTTT
TRBD1	TRBV6-1	.	TRBJ2-7	CASSAPRQGAGYEQYF	TGTGCCAGCAGTGCACCGAGACAGGGGGCAGGCTACGAGCAGTACTTC
.	TRBV9	.	TRBJ2-2	CASSGGSRTGELFF	TGTGCCAGCAGCGGCGGATCGCGGACCGGGGAGCTGTTTTTT
.	TRBV5-1	once	TRBJ1-6	CASSSNFPGQSSYNSPLHF	TGCGCCAGCAGCTCCAATTTTCCGGGACAAAGCTCCTATAATTCACCCCTCCACTTT
.	TRBV29-1	once	TRBJ1-1	CSVNGAENTEAFF	TGCAGCGTTAATGGAGCAGAAAACACTGAAGCTTTCTTT
.	TRBV12-2	once	TRBJ2-7	CASRFRDSSYEQYF	TGTGCAAGTCGCTTTCGGGACAGCTCCTACGAGCAGTACTTC
TRBD1	TRBV5-5	once	TRBJ1-1	CASSFGLRGQGSEAFF	TGTGCCAGCAGCTTCGGCCTAAGGGGACAGGGCTCTGAAGCTTTCTTT
TRBD1	TRBV7-8	.	TRBJ1-5	CASSLALDRDHQPQHF	TGTGCCAGCAGCTTAGCCCTGGACAGGGATCATCAGCCCCAGCATTTT
TRBD2	TRBV2	.	TRBJ2-3	CASTQTGGPNTDTQYF	TGTGCCAGCACCCAAACGGGGGGTCCTAACACAGATACGCAGTATTTT
.	TRBV7-9	.	TRBJ1-5	CASSPMGGGDQPQHF	TGTGCCAGCAGCCCCATGGGAGGCGGGGATCAGCCCCAGCATTTT
.	TRBV27	.	TRBJ1-3	CASSLSAGSGNTIYF	TGTGCCAGCAGTTTATCAGCAGGGTCTGGAAACACCATATATTTT
.	TRBV18	.	TRBJ2-1	CASSQEPGGLSYNEQFF	TGTGCCAGCTCGCAAGAGCCGGGGGGCCTCTCCTACAATGAGCAGTTCTTC
.	TRBV9	.	TRBJ1-3	CASSVGESSGNTIYF	TGTGCCAGCAGTGTAGGGGAGAGCTCTGGAAACACCATATATTTT